This note documents a single T cell receptor (beta chain) sequence. Deletions cut 7 bases from V and 8 bases from J, with 15 bases between. Germline V gene data show CDR1 as LNHDA and CDR2 as SQIVND (reference sequence). The CDR3 loop spans 13 amino acids. It was with a sample-barcoded 5' primer and a J-beta primer mix that a second PCR of about 6 to 12 cycles was run. MiXCR, run by TCRdb on the 5' RACE reads, gives a single entry per CDR3 protein. The sample carries about 650,000 distinct CDR3 sequences, approximately 30% recorded once. This record belongs to a study of blood T cells in healthy people across ages.

Sequenced: blood. This sequence was found in a woman of 80 years or more in good health. The gene calls are TRBV19 and TRBJ1-5; the D gene is possibly TRBD1 (6 bases). In DNA, the CDR3 is TGTGCCAGTACTACGGGGGGCGTGGAGCCCCAGCATTTT. Translating it yields CASTTGGVEPQHF.